The sequence of this T cell receptor (beta chain) was determined in a study of cytomegalovirus exposure and HLA in healthy donors. 60 Vbeta and 13 Jbeta primers were used in PCR. Sequenced by immunoSEQ multiplex PCR; TCRdb stores in-frame clones only, minus some. Of about 170,000 clones listed, about 81% were seen once; the top ten hold approximately 2%. The sequenced material came from PBMCs. The TCR comes from a woman aged 18-29 years in good health and CMV-seronegative.

CDR3 sequence reads: CASSLRQGSSGNTIYF. CDR3 nucleotides: TGTGCCAGCAGTTTACGACAGGGTTCCTCCGGAAACACCATATATTTT. The genes are TRBV28 and TRBJ1-3; 7 bases are shared with TRBD1. Germline values: CDR1 MDHEN, CDR2 SYDVKM. Trimming cost V 2 bases and J 4 bases; bases outside gene matches: 8. The CDR3 contains 16 residues.